This entry concerns a single T cell receptor beta chain. Its antigen is undetermined. The germline V and J ends were trimmed by 6 bases and 2 bases, with 11 bases remaining between them. The CDR3 spans 13 residues. CDR1 and CDR2 (germline): ENHRY, SYGVKD. The data were taken from a study of T cell responses to AZD1222 COVID-19 vaccine. General observations from the study: Repertoire sampling occurred only after the peak T cell response.

Here immunoSEQ multiplex PCR was the method, and the copy in TCRdb shows in-frame clones only, minus some. The sample contains about 92,000 clones, 80% to 90% of which appear only once. The chain recombines TRBV10-3 with TRBJ2-7; D is possibly TRBD1 (6 bases). The clonotype comes from an adult in good health. The starting material was peripheral blood, obtained on day 0 of AZD1222 vaccination. The CDR3 protein is CAISTGTTYEQYF. CDR3 DNA: TGTGCCATCAGCACCGGGACAACCTACGAGCAGTACTTC.